Presented here are 29 T cell receptor beta chains from one specimen sequenced in a study of T cell responses to AZD1222 COVID-19 vaccine. TCRdb's table, derived via immunoSEQ multiplex PCR, lists solely in-frame clones and lacks some. The sample shows more than 150,000 clones, just over 90% of them seen only once. This specimen was peripheral blood, taken 28 days after the second AZD1222 dose. These receptors were collected from an adult who received the AZD1222 COVID-19 vaccine.

The chain couples TRBV7-9 to TRBJ2-3; 11 bases line up with TRBD2. The CDR3 is 19 residues long. V dropped 3 bases and J dropped 2; count of bases not matched to a gene: 13. Germline CDR1 SEHNR, CDR2 FQNEAQ (reference sequence). CDR3 sequence reads: CASSFARGGGLAVTDTQYF. The CDR3 bases are TGTGCCAGCAGCTTCGCCCGGGGTGGGGGACTAGCGGTCACAGATACGCAGTATTTT. Together with reference TRBV7-9 and TRBJ2-3, the CDR3 gives the full variable domain: DTGVSQNPRHKITKRGQNVTFRCDPISEHNRLYWYRQTLGQGPEFLTYFQNEAQLEKSRLLSDRFSAERPKGSFSTLEIQRTEQGDSAMYLCASSFARGGGLAVTDTQYFGPGTRLTVL.

The chain is built from TRBV9 and TRBJ2-7, with a weak D call TRBD2 (5 bases). The CDR3 is 15 residues long. V was pared by 2 bases and J by 4 bases, with 16 bases between. In germline, CDR1 is SGDLS, CDR2 YYNGEE. DNA of the CDR3: TGTGCCAGCAGCGTCGGCGGACTCTACACGTACGAGCAGTACTTC. Protein sequence: CASSVGGLYTYEQYF.

The chain recombines TRBV30 with TRBJ2-1; 10 nucleotides agree with TRBD2. Trimming took 0 bases from V and 10 from J; bases not matched to a gene: 18. Germline V gives CDR1 GTSNPN, CDR2 SVGIG (reference sequence). This CDR3 contains 18 residues. Here the CDR3 reads CAWSVPPREREGPREQFF. For the CDR3, the DNA is TGTGCCTGGAGTGTCCCCCCGAGGGAGCGGGAGGGCCCTCGGGAGCAGTTCTTC.

The chain joins TRBV19 to TRBJ2-5; the D is unclear. The CDR3 length is 15 residues. Per the germline V gene, CDR1 is LNHDA and CDR2 is SQIVND (reference sequence). V was pared by 4 bases and J by 5 bases, with 17 bases between. As DNA, the CDR3 is TGTGCCAGTAGTAATCGGGTGGCCAGAACCGAGACCCAGTACTTC. It specifies CASSNRVARTETQYF.

V gene TRBV6-1 combines with J gene TRBJ1-1; possibly TRBD1 for D (5 bases). V lost 1 base to trimming and J lost 12 bases, with 15 bases between them. This CDR3 has 13 residues. Germline V lookup: CDR1 MNHNS, CDR2 SASEGT. The CDR3 bases are TGTGCCAGCAGTGAAGGGGGTTCCAGGGCACCTTTCTTT. Its translation: CASSEGGSRAPFF.

The chain uses TRBV30 and TRBJ1-6, with D perhaps TRBD1 (5 bases). The CDR3 has 15 residues. Trimming took 1 base from V and 6 from J, leaving 13 bases between them. Germline CDR1 reads GTSNPN; CDR2 reads SVGIG (reference sequence). CDR3 sequence reads: CAWSGQQGINSPLHF. As DNA, the CDR3 is TGTGCCTGGAGTGGTCAGCAGGGTATTAATTCACCCCTCCACTTT.

V gene TRBV28 combines with J gene TRBJ1-2; D is unresolved. The V gene's germline CDR1 is MDHEN and CDR2 SYDVKM. The CDR3 is 14 residues long. V was clipped by 3 bases and J by 0 bases, with 8 bases between them. The CDR3: CASSFGPTNYGYTF. Here the CDR3 DNA reads TGTGCCAGCAGTTTCGGGCCGACTAACTATGGCTACACCTTC.

This clone came up once. The chain combines TRBV19 with TRBJ2-2, with D unresolved. This CDR3 contains 15 residues. The V end lost 4 bases, the J end lost 5 bases, and 14 bases lay between the germline ends. Germline values: CDR1 LNHDA, CDR2 SQIVND (reference sequence). The CDR3 sequence: CASSKARISTGELFF. The CDR3 bases are TGTGCCAGTAGTAAGGCGCGAATATCGACCGGGGAGCTGTTTTTT.

This chain links TRBV7-2 with TRBJ1-2; 8 positions agree with TRBD1. Germline assignment: CDR1 SGHTA and CDR2 FQGNSA. The V segment lost 5 bases and the J segment 2 bases; nucleotides outside the gene matches: 7. This CDR3 has 15 amino acids. The CDR3 DNA reads as TGTGCCAGCAGCAACCGGGACAGGCGGAACTATGGCTACACCTTC. Translated, it gives CASSNRDRRNYGYTF. The entire variable domain, with the rest obtained from reference TRBV7-2 and TRBJ1-2, is as follows: GAGVSQSPSNKVTEKGKDVELRCDPISGHTALYWYRQSLGQGLEFLIYFQGNSAPDKSGLPSDRFSAERTGGSVSTLTIQRTQQEDSAVYLCASSNRDRRNYGYTFGSGTRLTVV.

This chain links TRBV19 with TRBJ2-5; TRBD1 is a possible D gene (6 bases). The germline gives CDR1 LNHDA, CDR2 SQIVND (reference sequence). Trimming took off 5 bases at V and 4 bases at J, with 23 bases between the two ends. CDR3 length equals 17 residues. The CDR3 nucleotides are TGTGCCAGTAGTTCCCTGCAGGGGATAGGGGGAAGAGAGACCCAGTACTTC. Translating gives CASSSLQGIGGRETQYF.

V usage is TRBV3-1 (or the pseudogene TRBV3-2) and J usage is TRBJ1-2, with D maybe TRBD1 (5 bases). This CDR3 contains 10 residues. Germline assignment: CDR1 LGHDT and CDR2 YNNKEL (reference sequence). Deletions cut 9 bases from V and 8 bases from J, with 10 bases between. The CDR3 reads CASGGIGYTF. CDR3 coding DNA: TGTGCCAGTGGGGGTATCGGCTACACCTTC.

V is TRBV7-2 and J is TRBJ2-1; TRBD2 matches at 7 bases. The CDR3 is 15 amino acids. The germline gives CDR1 SGHTA, CDR2 FQGNSA. V gave up 3 bases and J gave up 7 bases; unmatched junction bases: 9. The CDR3 reads CASSLGRGSRNEQFF. The CDR3 DNA reads as TGTGCCAGCAGCTTGGGTCGCGGGAGCAGAAATGAGCAGTTCTTC.

This chain uses TRBV7-3 with TRBJ2-2; TRBD2 matches 13 bases. This CDR3 is 15 amino acids long. With 2 bases clipped from V and 8 bases from J, the junction kept 2 bases outside the gene matches. Germline assignment: CDR1 SGHTA and CDR2 FQGTGA. In DNA form, the CDR3 reads TGTGCCAGCAGCTTAGGGACTAGCGGGACGGGGGAGCTGTTTTTT. Encoded protein: CASSLGTSGTGELFF.

This chain connects TRBV5-4 to TRBJ2-5, with D hard to call. The germline V and J ends were trimmed by 4 bases and 2 bases, with 12 bases remaining between them. CDR1 and CDR2 (germline): SGHNT, YYREEE (reference sequence). This CDR3 has 14 amino acids. For the CDR3, the DNA is TGTGCCAGCAGCCCGGCGTCCTCACAAGAGACCCAGTACTTC. Its protein product is CASSPASSQETQYF.

The rearrangement links TRBV18 to TRBJ2-7, with 8 positions matching TRBD1. Per germline, CDR1 KGHSH and CDR2 LQKENI. The J segment lost 5 bases and the V segment lost 6 bases, leaving 6 bases of the junction unmatched. The CDR3 totals 13 residues. CDR3 sequence: CASSPDRGDEQYF. CDR3 DNA sequence: TGTGCCAGCTCGCCCGACAGGGGCGACGAGCAGTACTTC.

The CDR3 DNA follows: TGTGCCAGCAGCTTGAGGGGTACCCCTGGCTACACCTTC. Amino acid sequence: CASSLRGTPGYTF. This chain connects TRBV5-4 to TRBJ1-2, with D perhaps matching TRBD1 (5 bases). Germline lookup yields CDR1 SGHNT and CDR2 YYREEE (reference sequence). Trimming left V 1 base short and J 7 bases short, with 11 bases between. The CDR3 covers 13 residues.

This sequence joins TRBV6-5 and TRBJ2-7; 10 nucleotides line up with TRBD1. V dropped 4 bases and J dropped 2; count of bases not matched to a gene: 2. Germline CDR1 MNHEY, CDR2 SVGAGI. This CDR3 spans 14 amino acids. CDR3 sequence reads: CASSSGQGAYEQYF. The DNA of the CDR3 is TGTGCCAGCAGTTCTGGACAGGGGGCCTACGAGCAGTACTTC.

This clone came up a few times. The chain is built from TRBV7-8 and TRBJ1-1; unclear D gene. The CDR3 loop spans 13 amino acids. V was clipped by 5 bases and J by 4 bases, with 11 bases between them. CDR1 is SGHVS and CDR2 is FQNEAQ in the germline V gene. CDR3 coding DNA: TGTGCCAGCAGCCTCCAGGTAGGCACTGAAGCTTTCTTT. It encodes CASSLQVGTEAFF.

V usage is TRBV25-1 and J usage is TRBJ2-7, with TRBD1 matching 7 bases. Per germline, CDR1 MGHDK and CDR2 SYGVNS. The CDR3 spans 16 residues. The J segment lost 6 bases and the V segment lost 1 base, leaving 12 bases of the junction unmatched. CDR3 sequence: CASSEFAWDRMTEQYF. The CDR3 DNA sequence: TGTGCCAGCAGTGAATTTGCTTGGGACAGAATGACCGAGCAGTACTTC.

This sequence joins TRBV19 and TRBJ2-1, with 7 bases fitting TRBD2. Looked up from germline, CDR1 is LNHDA and CDR2 is SQIVND (reference sequence). V shed 0 bases, J shed 7 bases, and the junction held 12 bases outside the gene matches. CDR3 length: 17 amino acids. CDR3 sequence reads: CASSIDFWPGGGNEQFF. The CDR3 coding sequence is TGTGCCAGTAGTATAGATTTTTGGCCGGGAGGTGGGAATGAGCAGTTCTTC.

The chain recombines TRBV7-9 with TRBJ2-3, with D maybe TRBD1 (5 bases). Trimming left V 4 bases short and J 8 bases short, with 7 bases between. CDR3 length: 11 amino acids. Germline assignment: CDR1 SEHNR and CDR2 FQNEAQ (reference sequence). DNA of the CDR3: TGTGCCAGCAGCTCCAGGGTTACGCAGTATTTT. Translated: CASSSRVTQYF. Variable domain in full (rest from reference TRBV7-9 and TRBJ2-3): DTGVSQNPRHKITKRGQNVTFRCDPISEHNRLYWYRQTLGQGPEFLTYFQNEAQLEKSRLLSDRFSAERPKGSFSTLEIQRTEQGDSAMYLCASSSRVTQYFGPGTRLTVL.

The chain joins TRBV5-4 to TRBJ1-2, with D possibly matching TRBD1 (5 bases). V lost 2 bases and J lost 4, with 18 bases in between. CDR3 length equals 16 residues. Per germline, CDR1 SGHNT and CDR2 YYREEE (reference sequence). The CDR3 sequence is CASSFLTGARLYGYTF. Here the CDR3 DNA reads TGTGCCAGCAGCTTTCTAACCGGGGCCCGACTCTATGGCTACACCTTC. Full variable domain (rest looked up from reference TRBV5-4 and TRBJ1-2): ETGVTQSPTHLIKTRGQQVTLRCSSQSGHNTVSWYQQALGQGPQFIFQYYREEENGRGNFPPRFSGLQFPNYSSELNVNALELDDSALYLCASSFLTGARLYGYTFGSGTRLTVV.

The chain recombines TRBV6-2 or TRBV6-3 with TRBJ1-2, with D hard to call. With 2 bases removed from V and 6 bases from J, the gap between germline ends came to 13 bases. CDR3 size: 14 residues. Germline V gives CDR1 MNHEY, CDR2 SVGEGT. Here the CDR3 DNA reads TGTGCCAGCAGTTACGGTTACGGAAGTCATGGCTACACCTTC. This sequence encodes CASSYGYGSHGYTF.

In its sample, this clone was seen a few times. This chain joins TRBV2 and TRBJ1-1; a possible D gene is TRBD1 (6 bases). The CDR3 length is 13 residues. Germline loops: CDR1 SNHLY, CDR2 FYNNEI. V dropped 8 bases and J dropped 1 base, with 11 bases sitting between them. The CDR3 nucleotides are TGTGCCAGCTCCTTGGACAGGAACACTGAAGCTTTCTTT. Amino acid sequence: CASSLDRNTEAFF.

The chain joins TRBV7-9 to TRBJ1-2; D perhaps matches TRBD1 (6 bases). This CDR3 has 14 residues. Germline V lookup: CDR1 SEHNR, CDR2 FQNEAQ (reference sequence). V shed 5 bases and J shed 6 bases, with 16 bases lying between them. DNA of the CDR3: TGTGCCAGCAGCGTGGGATATGGGGGCCATGGCTACACCTTC. Translating gives CASSVGYGGHGYTF.

The chain carries TRBV5-4 and TRBJ2-1; TRBD2 agrees at 14 bases. After removal of 5 bases from V and 2 bases from J, the junction contained 6 bases not matched to a gene. Per the germline V gene, CDR1 is SGHNT and CDR2 is YYREEE (reference sequence). The CDR3 has 17 residues. The CDR3 DNA sequence: TGTGCCAGCAGGCCCGGACTAGCGGGGGGAACCTACAATGAGCAGTTCTTC. This translates into CASRPGLAGGTYNEQFF. Based on the CDR3 plus reference TRBV5-4 and TRBJ2-1, the full variable domain is ETGVTQSPTHLIKTRGQQVTLRCSSQSGHNTVSWYQQALGQGPQFIFQYYREEENGRGNFPPRFSGLQFPNYSSELNVNALELDDSALYLCASRPGLAGGTYNEQFFGPGTRLTVL.

J is TRBJ2-1 and V is TRBV11-2, with 15 bases identical to TRBD2. V was clipped by 5 bases and J by 7 bases; unmatched bases: 9. The CDR3 runs 17 residues. Germline V gene sequence: CDR1 SGHAT, CDR2 FQNNGV. CDR3 amino acids: CASSPPSGTSGGNEQFF. DNA of the CDR3: TGTGCCAGCAGCCCCCCTTCCGGGACTAGCGGGGGGAATGAGCAGTTCTTC.

This chain joins TRBV28 and TRBJ2-7, with 12 bases lining up with TRBD2. Germline V gene lookup returns CDR1 MDHEN and CDR2 SYDVKM. This CDR3 region has 15 residues. V shed 8 bases, J shed 1 base, and the junction held 6 bases outside the gene matches. The CDR3 loop is CASQTSGSLSYEQYF. The CDR3 nucleotides read TGTGCCAGCCAGACTAGCGGGAGTCTATCCTACGAGCAGTACTTC. The full variable domain, completed using reference TRBV28 and TRBJ2-7, is DVKVTQSSRYLVKRTGEKVFLECVQDMDHENMFWYRQDPGLGLRLIYFSYDVKMKEKGDIPEGYSVSREKKERFSLILESASTNQTSMYLCASQTSGSLSYEQYFGPGTRLTVT.

The gene calls are TRBV27 and TRBJ2-3; no clear D gene. Trimming removed 5 bases at V and 0 bases at J, with 12 bases between. Germline V gene data show CDR1 as MNHEY and CDR2 as SMNVEV (reference sequence). The CDR3 totals 15 residues. CDR3 in DNA: TGTGCCAGCAGTCCCTGGACCGGGAGCACAGATACGCAGTATTTT. Amino acids: CASSPWTGSTDTQYF.